These T cell receptor beta chains were read from a single sample in a study of blood T cells in healthy people across ages. TCRdb passed the 5' RACE reads through MiXCR, listing each CDR3 protein once. The data hold 750,000 to 850,000 distinct CDR3 sequences, with 20% to 25% observed a single time. A further study also used this sample, focusing on T cells of mothers and their children.

Sequencing input: blood. The receptors shown here come from a boy aged 10-17 years in good health. Each CDR3 is given with its conserved first and last residue. Each record gives: clone size, D gene, V gene, J gene, CDR3 protein, CDR3 DNA. A D gene is named only where the DNA matches it firmly. Where a row states a size, it is once, few, many or the class of an expanded clone; other rows omit it.

.	.	TRBV27	TRBJ1-5	CASGFTRPQHF	TGTGCCAGCGGATTCACGCGGCCCCAGCATTTT
.	.	TRBV6-4	TRBJ2-7	CASSEGPSLEQYF	TGTGCCAGCAGTGAGGGCCCCTCCTTGGAGCAGTACTTC
few	.	TRBV21-1	TRBJ2-5	CASSSQGAKEETQYF	TGTGCCAGCAGCTCACAGGGGGCAAAGGAAGAGACCCAGTACTTC
.	.	TRBV6-2/TRBV6-3	TRBJ2-4	CASSFLRQSQAHIQYF	TGTGCCAGCAGCTTTCTCCGACAGTCCCAGGCACACATTCAGTACTTC
few	TRBD1	TRBV29-1	TRBJ2-5	CSVGDRQETQYF	TGCAGCGTTGGGGACAGGCAAGAGACCCAGTACTTC
.	.	TRBV9	TRBJ2-7	CASSAGPGSAYEQYF	TGTGCCAGCAGCGCAGGCCCGGGCTCGGCCTACGAGCAGTACTTC
.	TRBD1	TRBV5-1	TRBJ2-7	CASSQSPRGSYEQYF	TGCGCCAGCAGCCAGAGTCCCAGGGGGAGTTACGAGCAGTACTTC
.	TRBD2	TRBV6-4	TRBJ2-1	CASSSGRAPYNEQFF	TGTGCCAGCAGTAGCGGGAGGGCCCCCTACAATGAGCAGTTCTTC
.	.	TRBV6-2/TRBV6-3	TRBJ1-6	CASSYSTVLGSPLHF	TGTGCCAGCAGTTACTCCACAGTACTGGGTTCACCCCTCCACTTT
.	.	TRBV4-3	TRBJ1-1	CASSQAFLLNTEAFF	TGCGCCAGCAGCCAAGCTTTCCTGCTGAACACTGAAGCTTTCTTT
.	.	TRBV7-9	TRBJ1-3	CASRNDRPNPGNTIYF	TGTGCCAGCAGGAACGACAGACCAAACCCTGGAAACACCATATATTTT
.	TRBD1	TRBV12-3/TRBV12-4	TRBJ1-4	CASSLDRVHEKLFF	TGTGCCAGCAGTCTAGACAGGGTCCATGAAAAACTGTTTTTT
.	.	TRBV30	TRBJ2-1	CAWSVSRAGREQFF	TGTGCCTGGAGTGTATCTCGGGCAGGGCGGGAGCAGTTCTTC
few	.	TRBV28	TRBJ1-1	CATSGRNTEAFF	TGTGCCACCTCGGGGCGGAACACTGAAGCTTTCTTT
.	TRBD2	TRBV6-1	TRBJ2-3	CASLGGVQGADTQYF	TGTGCCAGCCTGGGGGGGGTCCAAGGGGCAGATACGCAGTATTTT
.	.	TRBV5-1	TRBJ2-5	CASSLVQTQETQYF	TGCGCCAGCAGCTTGGTCCAGACCCAAGAGACCCAGTACTTC
.	TRBD2	TRBV7-2	TRBJ2-5	CASSLGRGVLGEQYF	TGTGCCAGCAGCTTAGGGCGGGGGGTTTTGGGGGAGCAGTACTTC
.	.	TRBV28	TRBJ1-2	CASSLTTYGYTF	TGTGCCAGCAGTTTGACGACTTATGGCTACACCTTC
.	.	TRBV10-3	TRBJ1-1	CAISELGRRPNTEAFF	TGTGCCATCAGTGAGTTGGGCAGACGCCCGAACACTGAAGCTTTCTTT
few	.	TRBV29-1	TRBJ1-1	CSVGGYEDTEAFF	TGCAGCGTTGGAGGTTATGAGGACACTGAAGCTTTCTTT
.	TRBD2	TRBV12-3/TRBV12-4	TRBJ2-3	CASAGGHTDTQYF	TGTGCCAGCGCGGGAGGGCATACAGATACGCAGTATTTT
.	.	TRBV7-2	TRBJ2-3	CASSSERTVPDTQYF	TGTGCCAGCAGCTCAGAAAGGACGGTCCCAGATACGCAGTATTTT
.	.	TRBV24-1	TRBJ2-5	CATSDLTAEETQYF	TGTGCCACCAGTGATTTGACCGCGGAGGAGACCCAGTACTTC
.	.	TRBV25-1	TRBJ1-4	CASSASLGKLFF	TGTGCCAGCAGTGCCTCCCTCGGAAAACTGTTTTTT
.	.	TRBV11-2	TRBJ2-5	CASSSQWEYQETQYF	TGTGCCAGCAGCTCTCAATGGGAGTACCAAGAGACCCAGTACTTC
few	.	TRBV29-1	TRBJ2-5	CSVGKEGETQYF	TGCAGCGTTGGAAAGGAAGGAGAGACCCAGTACTTC
few	TRBD1	TRBV6-1	TRBJ2-7	CALLRDSNYEQYF	TGTGCCCTCCTCCGGGACAGCAACTACGAGCAGTACTTC
.	TRBD1	TRBV7-8	TRBJ1-1	CASSLGQGASSTEAFF	TGTGCCAGCAGCCTAGGACAGGGGGCTAGTTCCACTGAAGCTTTCTTT
few	TRBD2	TRBV15	TRBJ2-5	CATSRETGGPPRAQYF	TGTGCCACCAGCAGAGAGACGGGAGGGCCGCCTCGGGCCCAGTACTTC
few	.	TRBV4-3	TRBJ2-2	CASSLDINTGELFF	TGCGCCAGCAGCCTAGACATAAACACCGGGGAGCTGTTTTTT
.	.	TRBV6-5	TRBJ2-2	CASSSSGGTGTGWSGELFF	TGTGCCAGCAGTTCTTCCGGGGGGACCGGGACAGGCTGGAGCGGGGAGCTGTTTTTT
once	TRBD2	TRBV13	TRBJ2-7	CASSLGAGSFYEQYF	TGTGCCAGCAGCTTGGGAGCGGGATCGTTCTACGAGCAGTACTTC
.	.	TRBV29-1	TRBJ2-3	CSVELRLVSDTQYF	TGCAGCGTTGAATTACGACTAGTTAGCGATACGCAGTATTTT
.	.	TRBV6-5	TRBJ2-7	CASSPDLPGPYEQYF	TGTGCCAGCAGTCCGGACTTGCCTGGACCCTACGAGCAGTACTTC
.	.	TRBV6-2/TRBV6-3	TRBJ2-1	CASSGQWVEQFF	TGTGCCAGCAGTGGCCAATGGGTCGAGCAGTTCTTC
few	TRBD1	TRBV4-3	TRBJ2-1	CASSQFLRDRSNNEQFF	TGCGCCAGCAGCCAATTTCTCCGGGACAGGTCAAACAATGAGCAGTTCTTC
.	.	TRBV29-1	TRBJ2-6	CSAENGANVLTF	TGCAGCGCCGAGAATGGGGCCAACGTCCTGACTTTC
few	.	TRBV5-5	TRBJ2-3	CASSFQKGTDTQYF	TGTGCCAGCAGCTTCCAGAAGGGGACAGATACGCAGTATTTT
.	.	TRBV7-9	TRBJ1-1	CASSLATGYEAFF	TGTGCCAGCAGCTTAGCCACAGGGTATGAAGCTTTCTTT
.	.	TRBV5-1	TRBJ1-2	CASRKAGGRDYGYTF	TGCGCCAGCAGAAAGGCCGGGGGACGGGACTATGGCTACACCTTC
many	TRBD1	TRBV12-3/TRBV12-4	TRBJ2-5	CASSSGDRDQETQYF	TGTGCCAGCAGTTCAGGGGACAGGGACCAAGAGACCCAGTACTTC
few	.	TRBV29-1	TRBJ1-1	CSVSAWGTYSEAFF	TGCAGCGTGAGCGCCTGGGGGACTTACTCTGAAGCTTTCTTT
.	TRBD1	TRBV2	TRBJ2-2	CASRGQLENTGELFF	TGTGCCAGCAGGGGACAGCTAGAGAACACCGGGGAGCTGTTTTTT
few	.	TRBV28	TRBJ2-5	CASSSPGGTAETQYF	TGTGCCAGCAGTTCGCCGGGAGGGACAGCAGAGACCCAGTACTTC
.	TRBD2	TRBV18	TRBJ2-5	CASSPSDWGLAGTETQYF	TGTGCCAGCTCACCTTCGGATTGGGGACTAGCGGGGACAGAGACCCAGTACTTC
.	.	TRBV20-1	TRBJ1-2	CSARDRAGNNYGYTF	TGCAGTGCTAGAGATCGGGCAGGGAATAACTATGGCTACACCTTC
.	.	TRBV5-1	TRBJ1-5	CASSLAQPQHF	TGCGCCAGCAGCCTGGCTCAGCCCCAGCATTTT
.	.	TRBV6-6	TRBJ1-1	CASSYSLTAGTEAFF	TGTGCCAGCAGTTACTCCCTGACAGCCGGCACTGAAGCTTTCTTT
.	.	TRBV29-1	TRBJ2-7	CSAHDGSYEQYF	TGCAGCGCCCACGACGGATCCTACGAGCAGTACTTC
.	.	TRBV7-6	TRBJ2-3	CASSPHWTFADTQYF	TGTGCCAGCAGCCCCCACTGGACCTTCGCAGATACGCAGTATTTT
.	.	TRBV25-1	TRBJ1-5	CASKTANQPQHF	TGTGCCAGCAAAACGGCCAATCAGCCCCAGCATTTT
.	TRBD1	TRBV7-2	TRBJ1-2	CASSPKGQGSKGYTF	TGTGCCAGCAGCCCGAAGGGACAGGGGTCAAAGGGCTACACCTTC
.	.	TRBV7-9	TRBJ2-7	CASSSPYFEGGYEQYF	TGTGCCAGCAGCTCCCCCTATTTTGAGGGTGGTTACGAGCAGTACTTC
.	.	TRBV12-3/TRBV12-4	TRBJ1-3	CATSDAHSGNTIYF	TGTGCCACCTCGGACGCACACTCTGGAAACACCATATATTTT
medium-sized	.	TRBV7-3	TRBJ2-5	CASSLTTEETQYF	TGTGCCAGCAGCTTAACGACAGAAGAGACCCAGTACTTC